The 30 T cell receptor beta chains below were found in one sample sequenced in a study of blood T cell repertoires in COVID-19. Using immunoSEQ multiplex PCR, the repertoire was profiled, and TCRdb retains in-frame clones only, with some absent. This sample has almost 250,000 clones, with roughly 86% found just once. The sample taken for sequencing was peripheral blood. These receptors came from a woman of 80 years or more with COVID-19, enrolled during active disease.

The chain links TRBV3-1 (or the pseudogene TRBV3-2) to TRBJ1-1, with 8 positions matching TRBD1. Germline-derived CDR1 and CDR2 are LGHDT and YNNKEL (reference sequence). The CDR3 has 14 residues. V trimming: 7 bases; J trimming: 1 base; junction bases outside the gene matches: 5. CDR3 sequence reads: CASTSGGGNTEAFF. CDR3 sequence (DNA): TGTGCCAGCACTTCAGGGGGCGGGAACACTGAAGCTTTCTTT.

The V gene is TRBV5-1, the J gene TRBJ2-5; TRBD2 aligns across 7 bases. The germline V gene encodes CDR1 SGHRS and CDR2 YFSETQ. There are 15 residues in the CDR3. Trimming at V came to 4 bases and at J to 2 bases, leaving 8 bases not matched to a gene. The CDR3 region is CASSPTGAGQETQYF. For the CDR3, the DNA is TGCGCCAGCAGCCCAACAGGAGCGGGGCAAGAGACCCAGTACTTC.

The rearrangement links TRBV28 to TRBJ2-7; a weak D match, TRBD2 (5 bases). Trimming stripped 2 bases from V and 7 bases from J, with 9 bases between. The CDR3 consists of 12 residues. Germline CDR1 MDHEN, CDR2 SYDVKM. The CDR3 DNA reads TGTGCCAGCAGTTTAAGGTGGAGGGAGCAGTACTTC. This gives the protein CASSLRWREQYF. Using reference TRBV28 and TRBJ2-7 for the parts outside the CDR3, the full variable domain is DVKVTQSSRYLVKRTGEKVFLECVQDMDHENMFWYRQDPGLGLRLIYFSYDVKMKEKGDIPEGYSVSREKKERFSLILESASTNQTSMYLCASSLRWREQYFGPGTRLTVT.

This chain connects TRBV6-6 to TRBJ2-1, with a tentative D call TRBD1 (5 bases). The CDR3 consists of 15 residues. With 0 bases removed from V and 4 bases from J, the gap between germline ends came to 10 bases. Germline V lookup: CDR1 MNHNY, CDR2 SVGAGI (reference sequence). The CDR3 nucleotides read TGTGCCAGCAGTTACTCGACAGCGAAGTACAATGAGCAGTTCTTC. Translating it yields CASSYSTAKYNEQFF.

This clone occurred once. The rearrangement links TRBV12-3 or TRBV12-4 to TRBJ1-6; D unclear. The CDR3 totals 13 residues. V dropped 8 bases and J dropped 8 bases, with 13 bases sitting between them. The CDR3 loop reads CASHRDRDSPLHF. The CDR3 nucleotides read TGTGCCAGCCATCGGGATCGGGATTCACCCCTCCACTTT.

V gene TRBV30 combines with J gene TRBJ2-7; weak D call: TRBD1 (6 bases). Germline-derived CDR1 and CDR2 are GTSNPN and SVGIG (reference sequence). V lost 0 bases and J lost 6, with 9 bases in between. This CDR3 contains 12 residues. The CDR3: CAWSVLGAEQYF. In DNA, the CDR3 is TGTGCCTGGAGTGTACTGGGGGCCGAGCAGTACTTC.

As concerns this clone: Germline is not matched at one junction end, which may reflect a read error. The sample contains more than one DNA sequence encoding this CDR3. The rearrangement uses TRBV7-2 and TRBJ1-3, with D possibly TRBD1 on 5 matching bases. The CDR3 is made up of 15 amino acids. The germline V gene has CDR1 SGHTA and CDR2 FQGNSA. The CDR3 nucleotides read TGTGCCAGCAGTTTAGGGGCCTCCTCTGGAAACACCATATATTTT. Protein sequence: CASSLGASSGNTIYF. The variable domain in full, with the rest retrieved from reference TRBV7-2 and TRBJ1-3, is GAGVSQSPSNKVTEKGKDVELRCDPISGHTALYWYRQSLGQGLEFLIYFQGNSAPDKSGLPSDRFSAERTGGSVSTLTIQRTQQEDSAVYLCASSLGASSGNTIYFGEGSWLTVV.

The table lists this clone with a few counts. The chain has TRBV27 and TRBJ1-5, with a possible D match to TRBD1 (6 bases). Trimming removed 5 bases from V and 4 bases from J, with 12 bases in between. Germline V lookup: CDR1 MNHEY, CDR2 SMNVEV (reference sequence). CDR3 length equals 14 residues. CDR3 DNA: TGTGCCAGCAGTAAACAGGGTTCGAATCAGCCCCAGCATTTT. Encoded protein: CASSKQGSNQPQHF.

V gene TRBV27 combines with J gene TRBJ1-6; 7 nucleotides match TRBD1. The CDR3 length is 18 residues. Unmatched junction bases numbered 10, after V lost 2 bases and J lost 3 bases. Germline V gene data show CDR1 as MNHEY and CDR2 as SMNVEV (reference sequence). CDR3 DNA sequence: TGTGCCAGCAGTTTAAGGGACAGCGGCAGAATCTATAATTCACCCCTCCACTTT. Translating it yields CASSLRDSGRIYNSPLHF.

V is TRBV18 and J is TRBJ2-3; 12 bases match TRBD2. This CDR3 comprises 15 residues. V dropped 5 bases and J dropped 6; count of bases not matched to a gene: 6. Looked up from germline, CDR1 is KGHSH and CDR2 is LQKENI. The CDR3 DNA is TGTGCCAGCTCAACGACTAGCGGGGGAAGTGATACGCAGTATTTT. Translating gives CASSTTSGGSDTQYF.

This clone showed up just once. The chain recombines TRBV29-1 with TRBJ2-1; 10 bases map to TRBD2. The CDR3 loop spans 13 amino acids. V trimming: 7 bases; J trimming: 7 bases; junction bases outside the gene matches: 7. Germline CDR1 reads SQVTM; CDR2 reads ANQGSEA. CDR3 DNA: TGCAGCGCAGCGGGGGGGCCCCTGAATGAGCAGTTCTTC. This sequence encodes CSAAGGPLNEQFF.

This sequence joins TRBV24-1 and TRBJ2-5; D perhaps matches TRBD1 (6 bases). This CDR3 is 13 amino acids long. Between the trimmed V and J ends, which lost 5 bases and 9 bases, there was a span of 15 bases. CDR1 and CDR2 (germline): KGHDR, SFDVKD. The CDR3 loop is CATSGDTPQSQYF. The CDR3 DNA reads TGTGCCACCAGTGGGGACACTCCCCAATCCCAGTACTTC.

V and J are TRBV5-6 and TRBJ1-2; no reliable D call. The germline CDR1 and CDR2 sequences are SGHDT and YYEEEE. Trimming removed 2 bases at V and 2 bases at J, with 7 bases between. This CDR3 has 13 residues. The CDR3 DNA sequence: TGTGCCAGCAGCTTTAGAGAGAACTATGGCTACACCTTC. It is translated as CASSFRENYGYTF.

The table lists this clone with a count of one. The rearrangement uses TRBV7-9 and TRBJ1-3; 8 bases agree with TRBD1. The CDR3 consists of 16 residues. CDR1 and CDR2 (germline): SEHNR, FQNEAQ (reference sequence). V trimming: 5 bases; J trimming: 0 bases; junction bases outside the gene matches: 6. As DNA, the CDR3 is TGTGCCAGCAGCGCCGGACAGGGCAGCTCTGGAAACACCATATATTTT. Translation gives CASSAGQGSSGNTIYF.

This chain joins TRBV5-5 and TRBJ2-3, with 8 bases lining up with TRBD2. The V segment lost 3 bases and the J segment 0 bases; nucleotides outside the gene matches: 6. Germline lookup yields CDR1 SGHKS and CDR2 YYEKEE (reference sequence). This CDR3 is built from 16 residues. The CDR3, as DNA: TGTGCCAGCAGCTCCTTAGCGGGGTCTAGCACAGATACGCAGTATTTT. Protein: CASSSLAGSSTDTQYF.

The chain has TRBV5-1 and TRBJ1-4; the match to TRBD1 covers 8 bases. Germline V gene lookup returns CDR1 SGHRS and CDR2 YFSETQ. This CDR3 spans 14 amino acids. V gave up 4 bases and J gave up 7 bases; unmatched junction bases: 6. CDR3 in DNA: TGCGCCAGCAGCATAGGACAGGGAAGTGAAAAACTGTTTTTT. As protein: CASSIGQGSEKLFF.

This sequence joins TRBV5-5 and TRBJ1-1, with D uncertain. V lost 5 bases and J lost 1, with 12 bases in between. The CDR3 has 14 residues. Per the germline V gene, CDR1 is SGHKS and CDR2 is YYEKEE (reference sequence). The CDR3 DNA is TGTGCCAGCAGTCCCGCGGCGGGGAACACTGAAGCTTTCTTT. Translating it yields CASSPAAGNTEAFF.

V usage is TRBV6-2 or TRBV6-3 and J usage is TRBJ1-5, with D tentatively TRBD1 (5 bases). The CDR3 has 14 amino acids. Germline-derived CDR1 and CDR2 are MNHEY and SVGEGT. Trimming shortened V by 8 bases and J by 6 bases, and 17 bases separated the two germline ends. This CDR3 is CASRSGGSSQPQHF. In DNA, the CDR3 is TGTGCCAGCCGTTCCGGGGGGAGTAGTCAGCCCCAGCATTTT.

The chain joins TRBV28 to TRBJ2-6; no reliable D call. CDR3 length: 13 residues. V was trimmed by 7 bases and J by 4 bases, leaving 8 bases between them. Germline loops: CDR1 MDHEN, CDR2 SYDVKM. CDR3 DNA: TGTGCCAGCACCTCCCCGGGGGCCAACGTCCTGACTTTC. It translates to CASTSPGANVLTF. Drawing the rest from reference TRBV28 and TRBJ2-6, the complete variable domain is DVKVTQSSRYLVKRTGEKVFLECVQDMDHENMFWYRQDPGLGLRLIYFSYDVKMKEKGDIPEGYSVSREKKERFSLILESASTNQTSMYLCASTSPGANVLTFGAGSRLTVL.

This chain uses TRBV5-1 with TRBJ2-3; D might be TRBD2 (5 bases). Trimming stripped 3 bases from V and 5 bases from J, with 10 bases between. The CDR3 is 13 amino acids. Per the germline V gene, CDR1 is SGHRS and CDR2 is YFSETQ. For the CDR3, the DNA is TGCGCCAGCAGCTCGGGGATGGAAGATACGCAGTATTTT. As protein: CASSSGMEDTQYF.

The CDR3 is CASSEREYNEQFF. CDR3 DNA: TGTGCCAGCAGTGAGCGAGAGTACAATGAGCAGTTCTTC. J is TRBJ2-1 and V is TRBV2; D uncertain. Between the trimmed V and J ends, which lost 3 bases and 4 bases, there was a span of 7 bases. Germline V gives CDR1 SNHLY, CDR2 FYNNEI. This CDR3 comprises 13 residues. The full variable domain, with the rest looked up from reference TRBV2 and TRBJ2-1, is EPEVTQTPSHQVTQMGQEVILRCVPISNHLYFYWYRQILGQKVEFLVSFYNNEISEKSEIFDDQFSVERPDGSNFTLKIRSTKLEDSAMYFCASSEREYNEQFFGPGTRLTVL.

V and J are TRBV27 and TRBJ1-2; tentative D call: TRBD1 (6 bases). V lost 6 bases to trimming and J lost 5 bases, with 13 bases between them. Germline values: CDR1 MNHEY, CDR2 SMNVEV (reference sequence). The CDR3 loop spans 13 amino acids. Written as DNA, the CDR3 is TGTGCCAGCAGGCCGGGGGGCGCTTATGGCTACACCTTC. It specifies CASRPGGAYGYTF.

CDR3 region: CASSSPGLAGGTGEQYV. The CDR3 region has the DNA TGTGCCAGCAGTTCTCCGGGACTAGCGGGGGGGACGGGCGAGCAGTACGTC. The V call is TRBV27, the J call TRBJ2-7, with TRBD2 identical over 16 bases. The junction had 9 bases not matched to a gene; V was cut back by 4 bases and J by 6 bases. The CDR3 totals 17 residues. Germline CDR1 is MNHEY and CDR2 is SMNVEV (reference sequence).

The DNA for the CDR3 is TGTGCCAGCAGTTTTAGCGGGGGGGCTGGAGAGACCCAGTACTTC. It translates to CASSFSGGAGETQYF. The V gene is TRBV27, the J gene TRBJ2-5, with TRBD2 matching over 11 bases. Germline CDR1 MNHEY, CDR2 SMNVEV (reference sequence). The V gene end was trimmed by 3 bases and the J gene end by 4 bases; junction bases not matched to a gene: 4. The CDR3 is made up of 15 amino acids.

The chain couples TRBV7-8 to TRBJ1-5, with TRBD1 matching over 8 bases. The ends lost 5 bases at V and 7 bases at J; junction bases unmatched: 13. The CDR3 extends over 16 amino acids. Germline V lookup: CDR1 SGHVS, CDR2 FQNEAQ. The CDR3 DNA sequence: TGTGCCAGCAGCCCAAATACAGGACAGGGTGGACAGCCCCAGCATTTT. Translated: CASSPNTGQGGQPQHF. The whole variable domain, filled in from reference TRBV7-8 and TRBJ1-5, reads GAGVSQSPRYKVAKRGQDVALRCDPISGHVSLFWYQQALGQGPEFLTYFQNEAQLDKSGLPSDRFFAERPEGSVSTLKIQRTQQEDSAVYLCASSPNTGQGGQPQHFGDGTRLSIL.

This clone was found once. The sample holds other DNA sequences that translate to the same CDR3. The chain links TRBV20-1 to TRBJ2-5; D remains unclear. V was cut by 3 bases and J by 3 bases, with 2 bases left in between. This CDR3 comprises 10 residues. The germline V gene encodes CDR1 DFQATT and CDR2 SNEGSKA (reference sequence). CDR3 sequence (DNA): TGCAGTGCTAGCGAAGAGACCCAGTACTTC. Translation gives CSASEETQYF.

The chain has TRBV19 and TRBJ1-1; the match to TRBD1 covers 8 bases. This CDR3 comprises 15 residues. Germline CDR1 reads LNHDA; CDR2 reads SQIVND (reference sequence). The junction had 7 bases not matched to a gene; V was cut back by 5 bases and J by 2 bases. The CDR3 DNA reads as TGTGCCAGTAGTTTGACAGGGGTTGGAAACACTGAAGCTTTCTTT. Translation: CASSLTGVGNTEAFF.

The DNA for the CDR3 is TGTGCCAGTAGTATAGGACAGGGGGATCAGCCCCAGCATTTT. Its protein product is CASSIGQGDQPQHF. The chain combines TRBV19 with TRBJ1-5; 9 positions agree with TRBD1. J lost 5 bases, V lost 1 base, and 0 bases had no gene match. Per the germline V gene, CDR1 is LNHDA and CDR2 is SQIVND (reference sequence). The length of the CDR3 is 14 residues. Full variable domain (missing parts from reference TRBV19 and TRBJ1-5): DGGITQSPKYLFRKEGQNVTLSCEQNLNHDAMYWYRQDPGQGLRLIYYSQIVNDFQKGDIAEGYSVSREKKESFPLTVTSAQKNPTAFYLCASSIGQGDQPQHFGDGTRLSIL.

The chain carries TRBV7-8 and TRBJ2-7; the match to TRBD2 covers 7 bases. V was pared by 1 base and J by 2 bases, with 8 bases of the junction left unmatched. This CDR3 has 16 residues. CDR1 is SGHVS, CDR2 FQNEAQ, per germline. CDR3 amino acids: CASSLGGGSTPYEQYF. DNA of the CDR3: TGTGCCAGCAGCTTAGGGGGGGGGTCCACCCCCTACGAGCAGTACTTC.

The chain employs TRBV9 and TRBJ1-3; 9 bases align to TRBD1. V shed 4 bases, J shed 2 bases, and the junction held 7 bases outside the gene matches. The germline V gene encodes CDR1 SGDLS and CDR2 YYNGEE. The CDR3 consists of 16 residues. In DNA form, the CDR3 reads TGTGCCAGCAGCAACACCGGGACAGGGACTGGAAACACCATATATTTT. Amino acid sequence: CASSNTGTGTGNTIYF.